This is a list of T cell receptor beta chains from one sample in a study of T-cell memory formation after mild COVID-19. MiXCR, applied by TCRdb to the 5' RACE reads, yields one record per CDR3 protein. The table shows 150,000 to 200,000 distinct CDR3 sequences, with more than 9% occurring only once. Sequencing input: PBMCs or a T cell subset sorted from them (not recorded which). The receptor source for this set is a man between 18 and 29 years old who had mild COVID-19 (a few samples of this study predate the infection). Cell type and time point are not known. Each CDR3 is given with its conserved first and last residue. D genes are given only for firm matches. Clone size is stated in some rows and not others, as once, few, many or a class when expanded.

j_gene,v_gene,d_gene,abundance,CDR3nt,CDR3aa
TRBJ2-7,TRBV12-3/TRBV12-4,TRBD2,few,TGTGCCAGCAGTTTAGATCGGGCTAGCGGGGGGAACTACGAGCAGTACTTC,CASSLDRASGGNYEQYF
TRBJ2-6,TRBV4-3,-,-,TGCGCCAGCAGCCAAGAAAATGGGGCTGGGGCCAACGTCCTGACTTTC,CASSQENGAGANVLTF
TRBJ1-3,TRBV12-3/TRBV12-4,-,-,TGTGCCAGCAGTTTAACCTACTCTGGAAACACCATATATTTT,CASSLTYSGNTIYF
TRBJ2-3,TRBV5-1,TRBD2,-,TGCGCCAGCAGCTCGGGTTGGACTAGCGGGGGGACCCCCAAAGATACGCAGTATTTT,CASSSGWTSGGTPKDTQYF
TRBJ2-2,TRBV4-3,-,few,TGCGCCAGCAGCCAAATACTAGAGACCGGGGAGCTGTTTTTT,CASSQILETGELFF
TRBJ1-1,TRBV10-3,-,few,TGTGCCATCAGTGAGTCGAGGGGGAACACTGAAGCTTTCTTT,CAISESRGNTEAFF
TRBJ2-5,TRBV5-1,TRBD2,few,TGCGCCAGCAGGCTTGGGACTAGCGGGGGCCTAAGCCAAGAGACCCAGTACTTC,CASRLGTSGGLSQETQYF
TRBJ2-1,TRBV7-2,TRBD2,few,TGTGCCAGCAGCTTAGGTGGGACTAGAGGCCCCAAGCAGTTCTTC,CASSLGGTRGPKQFF
TRBJ2-7,TRBV6-1,-,few,TGTGCCAGCAGTGAACTAGGGGTTGCCGAGCAGTACTTC,CASSELGVAEQYF
TRBJ1-5,TRBV15,TRBD1,few,TGTGCCACCAGCAGAGGCACAGGGGGCGAAGCTATCAATCAGCCCCAGCATTTT,CATSRGTGGEAINQPQHF
TRBJ1-1,TRBV12-3/TRBV12-4,-,-,TGTGCGATACAGCTGAACACTGAAGCTTTCTTT,CAIQLNTEAFF
TRBJ1-1,TRBV18,-,-,TGTGCCAGCTCACCCCCCTCCAGGGCGGCTTTCTTT,CASSPPSRAAFF
TRBJ2-7,TRBV6-1,TRBD2,many,TGTGCCAGCGGCGGGGGGGCTCCGGAGGAGCAGTACTTC,CASGGGAPEEQYF
TRBJ2-2,TRBV4-2,-,-,TGTGCCAGCAGCCAAGCCCCCCGACAGTTCCAAGGGGAGCTGTTTTTT,CASSQAPRQFQGELFF
TRBJ2-1,TRBV2,-,-,TGTGCCAGCAGTGAGTTATCACCTGGCTACAATGAGCAGTTCTTC,CASSELSPGYNEQFF
TRBJ1-2,TRBV5-6,TRBD1,few,TGTGCCAGCGGACGGGACAGGCCGACTTATGGCTACACCTTC,CASGRDRPTYGYTF
TRBJ2-4,TRBV27,-,many,TGTGCCAGCAGCTACGGACCGACGCCAAACATTCAGTACTTC,CASSYGPTPNIQYF
TRBJ2-5,TRBV7-2,-,-,TGTGCCAGCAGCTTAGGATTTACGCAGACCCAGTACTTC,CASSLGFTQTQYF
TRBJ1-3,TRBV6-5,-,few,TGTGCCAGCAGGCGAACTTTTGGCTCTGGAAACACCATATATTTT,CASRRTFGSGNTIYF
TRBJ2-1,TRBV30,TRBD2,-,TGTGCCTGGAGTGTATGGCTAGCGGGGGGCAATGAGCAGTTCTTC,CAWSVWLAGGNEQFF
TRBJ2-1,TRBV7-2,-,few,TGTGCCAGCAGCTTAGGGTCCGCCTACAATGAGCAGTTCTTC,CASSLGSAYNEQFF
TRBJ2-7,TRBV3-1,TRBD2,few,TGTGCCAGCAGCCAAGGGCAAGCGGGGACCTACGAGCAGTACTTC,CASSQGQAGTYEQYF
TRBJ2-1,TRBV7-2,-,-,TGTGCCAGCAGCTTAGCACGGCATCGGCAAGATAATGAGCAGTTCTTC,CASSLARHRQDNEQFF
TRBJ1-2,TRBV5-1,-,-,TGCGCCAGCAGCTTGGTTACCCAAGCTAACTATGGCTACACCTTC,CASSLVTQANYGYTF
TRBJ2-5,TRBV2,-,-,TGTGCCAGCAGTGAGGGAGCGGAGACCCAGTACTTC,CASSEGAETQYF
TRBJ1-1,TRBV3-1,TRBD1,-,TGTGCCAGCAGCCACCCGACAGGGCGGCACACTGAAGCTTTCTTT,CASSHPTGRHTEAFF
TRBJ2-7,TRBV15,TRBD2,-,TGTGCCACCAGCCGAGCAGCGGTAGCGGGGGGCCACGAGCAGTACTTC,CATSRAAVAGGHEQYF
TRBJ2-4,TRBV7-2,-,many,TGTGCCAGCAGCACTAGCCGGCCCAACCTCTGGGGAGACATTCAGTACTTC,CASSTSRPNLWGDIQYF
TRBJ2-2,TRBV4-3,TRBD1,many,TGCGCCAGCAGCCAAGAGGGGGCAGGGGGCACCGGGGAGCTGTTTTTT,CASSQEGAGGTGELFF
TRBJ2-6,TRBV7-9,-,-,TGTGCCAGCAGCCAGGACGGATCTGGGGCCAACGTCCTGACTTTC,CASSQDGSGANVLTF
TRBJ2-3,TRBV25-1,TRBD2,-,TGTGCCAGCAGTGGACTAGCAACAGATACGCAGTATTTT,CASSGLATDTQYF
TRBJ2-7,TRBV7-9,-,medium-sized,TGTGCCAGCAGCCGCCTTGGGGATCGCTCCTACGAGCAGTACTTC,CASSRLGDRSYEQYF
TRBJ2-3,TRBV20-1,TRBD2,many,TGCAGTGCCCTTAGGGCTAGCGGGCCCTCAGATACGCAGTATTTT,CSALRASGPSDTQYF